This TCR beta chain originates from a study of CXCR3-negative and CXCR3-positive naive CD8 T cells. Comment on this clonotype: The antigen is unknown.

The germline V gene has CDR1 SGHRS and CDR2 YFSETQ. This CDR3 region has 14 residues. Overall study results and limits: CXCR3-negative naive cells had less hydrophobic TRB CDR3s than did CXCR3-positive naive cells. Both naive subsets carried similar amounts of surface CD5, so TCR strength was inferred from TRB CDR3 properties. Researchers report CXCR3 expression partially decreased after cryopreservation, with fresh PBMCs used in most assays.

The libraries of TRB cDNA were prepared using 5' RACE with UMI labels. TCRdb reprocessed the 5' RACE reads and keeps a single row for each CDR3 protein, giving no DNA. The sample table sets out 130,000 or so distinct CDR3 sequences. The chain has TRBV5-1 and TRBJ2-2. This clonotype was obtained from a human donor in good health. Some clones in this sample may be carry-over from other donors' samples. Sequencing was carried out using naive CXCR3- CD8+ T cells from blood. The subset: CD45RO-CCR7+CD27+CD95- naive CD8+ T cells lacking CXCR3 (TNR3-). CDR3 in amino acids: CASSMDRSAGELFF.